The 15 T cell receptor beta chains presented below share a single source sample, sequenced in a study of glioma-infiltrating T cells after dendritic cell vaccination (dated by TCRdb to the mid-2010s). This specimen's time point label, interpreted: after dendritic cell vaccination, including at tumor progression/relapse. The receptor library was made with the immunoSEQ multiplex PCR assay. TCRdb provides this immuneACCESS table in a form limited to in-frame rearrangements. Some clones are lacking; in checked studies, under half of them reflect an unresolved V gene, and why the rest are absent is not known. The sample records 55,000 to 75,000 clones, around 85% of which are singletons. 15% to 18% of the sample is held by the ten biggest clonotypes. This material consisted of blood, taken after dendritic cell vaccination. Every receptor here comes from a human donor with glioblastoma.

This rearrangement joins TRBV29-1 to TRBJ2-2; a possible D gene is TRBD1 (6 bases). The CDR3 is made up of 13 amino acids. The ends were cut back, 6 bases at V and 5 bases at J, with 13 bases in the middle. Germline V CDR1 and CDR2: SQVTM, ANQGSEA. CDR3 sequence (DNA): TGCAGCGTGAGGGTACAGGGAACCGGGGAGCTGTTTTTT. Amino acid sequence: CSVRVQGTGELFF.

The rearrangement uses TRBV10-3 and TRBJ1-2, with 7 bases matching TRBD1. The germline gives CDR1 ENHRY, CDR2 SYGVKD. The CDR3 loop spans 13 amino acids. After removal of 5 bases from V and 3 bases from J, the junction contained 3 bases not matched to a gene. The CDR3 DNA follows: TGTGCCATCAGTTCCCAGGGGGACTATGGCTACACCTTC. Translated, it gives CAISSQGDYGYTF.

The V call is TRBV7-6, the J call TRBJ1-2, with D perhaps matching TRBD1 (6 bases). Trimming took 2 bases from V and 8 from J, leaving 12 bases between them. The CDR3 has 13 residues. From germline, CDR1 is SGHVS and CDR2 FNYEAQ. The CDR3 sequence is CASSLTGFMGYTF. The CDR3 DNA reads as TGTGCCAGCAGCTTAACAGGGTTTATGGGCTACACCTTC. The full variable domain, completed using reference TRBV7-6 and TRBJ1-2, is GAGVSQSPRYKVTKRGQDVALRCDPISGHVSLYWYRQALGQGPEFLTYFNYEAQQDKSGLPNDRFSAERPEGSISTLTIQRTEQRDSAMYRCASSLTGFMGYTFGSGTRLTVV.

This clone was detected only once. Compared with germline, one end of the junction differs, possibly owing to a read error. This chain uses TRBV4-1 with TRBJ1-2; D possibly corresponds to TRBD1 (6 bases). Germline values: CDR1 MGHRA, CDR2 YSYEKL. The CDR3 has 17 amino acids. CDR3 DNA: TGCGCCAGCAGCCAAGTATCTATCAGGGGACCTAACTATGGCTACATCTTC. Its translation is CASSQVSIRGPNYGYIF.

This chain joins TRBV4-1 and TRBJ2-7; D perhaps matches TRBD1 (6 bases). Germline values: CDR1 MGHRA, CDR2 YSYEKL. With 1 base removed from V and 2 bases from J, the gap between germline ends came to 12 bases. There are 15 residues in the CDR3. CDR3 amino acids: CASSQGTATAYEQYF. The CDR3 nucleotides read TGCGCCAGCAGCCAAGGGACAGCTACGGCCTACGAGCAGTACTTC.

This chain connects TRBV28 to TRBJ1-1; 8 positions match TRBD1. The CDR3 runs 14 residues. The junction had 6 bases not matched to a gene; V was cut back by 5 bases and J by 4 bases. CDR1 and CDR2 from the germline V gene are MDHEN and SYDVKM. The CDR3 here is CASSTTGVRTEAFF. CDR3 bases: TGTGCCAGCAGTACGACAGGGGTCCGCACTGAAGCTTTCTTT.

For the CDR3, the DNA is TGTGCCAGCAGCGAACAAACCGGGACAGAAGGGCTCTGGGAGACCCAGTACTTC. Translated, it gives CASSEQTGTEGLWETQYF. The chain employs TRBV9 and TRBJ2-5; 7 bases are shared with TRBD1. The CDR3 spans 18 residues. The V gene end was trimmed by 3 bases and the J gene end by 5 bases; junction bases not matched to a gene: 19. The germline V gene encodes CDR1 SGDLS and CDR2 YYNGEE.

This clone is a singleton in its sample. V usage is TRBV5-1 and J usage is TRBJ2-3, with 8 bases that match TRBD2. V lost 5 bases and J lost 1; bases outside the gene matches: 3. The CDR3 has 14 residues. The germline V gene has CDR1 SGHRS and CDR2 YFSETQ. Here the CDR3 DNA reads TGCGCCAGCAGGATGACTAGCGGCACAGATACGCAGTATTTT. Translating it yields CASRMTSGTDTQYF.

The chain couples TRBV27 to TRBJ1-1, with unresolved D. The CDR3 sequence is 15 residues long. In germline, CDR1 is MNHEY, CDR2 SMNVEV (reference sequence). Trimming shortened V by 8 bases and J by 2 bases, and 18 bases separated the two germline ends. This chain's CDR3 is CASPARGQTNTEAFF. CDR3 nucleotide sequence: TGTGCCAGCCCCGCCCGAGGGCAGACCAACACTGAAGCTTTCTTT.

V and J are TRBV5-1 and TRBJ2-5, with a weak D call TRBD1 (7 bases). Trimming took 4 bases from V and 5 from J, leaving 15 bases between them. The CDR3 extends over 14 amino acids. Germline CDR1 is SGHRS and CDR2 is YFSETQ. The CDR3 DNA is TGCGCCAGCAGCAGTGGACAGGCGGGGGAGACCCAGTACTTC. This encodes CASSSGQAGETQYF.

Comment on this clone: At one end the junction does not follow the germline gene, possibly because of a read error. The chain links TRBV7-7 to TRBJ2-7; 10 nucleotides match TRBD1. The germline gives CDR1 SSHAT, CDR2 FNYEAQ (reference sequence). The CDR3 has 14 amino acids. CDR3 bases: TGTGCTAGCAGTACCGGGACAGGGGATCTCGAGCAGTACTTC. This translates into CASSTGTGDLEQYF.

Only a few counts were recorded for this clone. The chain couples TRBV5-1 to TRBJ2-3; no clear D. V was shortened by 1 base and J by 2 bases, with 8 bases between the two germline ends. The V gene's germline CDR1 is SGHRS and CDR2 YFSETQ. The CDR3 totals 14 residues. CDR3 residues: CASSLTEITDTQYF. The CDR3 coding sequence is TGCGCCAGCAGCTTGACAGAAATCACAGATACGCAGTATTTT.

The gene calls are TRBV6-5 and TRBJ2-7; maybe TRBD2 (6 bases). V was shortened by 6 bases and J by 2 bases, with 17 bases between the two germline ends. The CDR3 length is 15 residues. Germline V gene data show CDR1 as MNHEY and CDR2 as SVGAGI. This CDR3 is CASRPGTSVPYEQYF. CDR3 in DNA: TGTGCCAGCAGGCCCGGGACTTCCGTCCCCTACGAGCAGTACTTC.

The rearrangement uses TRBV5-4 and TRBJ2-5; the match to TRBD1 covers 9 bases. The germline V gene encodes CDR1 SGHNT and CDR2 YYREEE (reference sequence). V was clipped by 0 bases and J by 2 bases; unmatched bases: 5. This CDR3 is built from 16 residues. The CDR3 sequence: CASSLGRDREQETQYF. The DNA of the CDR3 is TGTGCCAGCAGCTTGGGAAGGGACAGGGAGCAAGAGACCCAGTACTTC.

This clone was seen only a few times. The rearrangement links TRBV5-1 to TRBJ1-2; D unresolved. Germline V CDR1 and CDR2: SGHRS, YFSETQ. V lost 4 bases and J lost 5, with 18 bases in between. The CDR3 consists of 15 residues. The CDR3 sequence is CASSPLAAAGYGYTF. DNA for the CDR3: TGCGCCAGCAGCCCTCTGGCCGCGGCGGGGTATGGCTACACCTTC. Drawing the rest from reference TRBV5-1 and TRBJ1-2, the complete variable domain is KAGVTQTPRYLIKTRGQQVTLSCSPISGHRSVSWYQQTPGQGLQFLFEYFSETQRNKGNFPGRFSGRQFSNSRSEMNVSTLELGDSALYLCASSPLAAAGYGYTFGSGTRLTVV.